In its sample, the clone carrying this T cell receptor (beta chain) was seen a few times. Antigen specificity is unknown. Assay used: immunoSEQ multiplex PCR; TCRdb lists only in-frame clones, some missing. The sample lists about 120,000 clones; about 83% were seen once. This specimen comes from a study of cytomegalovirus exposure and HLA in healthy donors. Across the whole study: The approximately 120 validation repertoires were reported in a later analysis to have been generated on the same platform as the roughly 630 first-cohort repertoires.

Study-wide findings and caveats: The study designated 150 or so TCR beta chains cytomegalovirus-associated. The classifier was said to identify cytomegalovirus status with high specificity and sensitivity.

This TCR derives from a woman aged 25-40 years in good health and CMV-seronegative. The sample comprised PBMCs.

DNA of the CDR3: TGTGCCAGCTCAACTCAGGGGAGCAATCAGCCCCAGCATTTT. Amino acids: CASSTQGSNQPQHF. V usage is TRBV18 and J usage is TRBJ1-5; tentative D call: TRBD1 (6 bases). V was cut by 5 bases and J by 1 base, with 9 bases left in between. Germline lookup yields CDR1 KGHSH and CDR2 LQKENI. The CDR3 is made up of 14 amino acids.